Listed below are T cell receptor beta chains from one sample, sequenced in a study of blood T cell repertoires in COVID-19. Produced via immunoSEQ multiplex PCR; TCRdb's table is partial and in-frame only. The sample lists 150,000 to 200,000 clones, 86% occurring once. Sequenced: peripheral blood. These receptors all stem from a woman older than 75 in a cohort sampled during active or convalescent COVID-19. Both conserved end residues are trimmed from each CDR3.

CDR3 | V
ASSSTLTTNEKLF | TRBV7-9
ASSRATFQETQY | TRBV23-1
ASSGEGGSSYNSPLH | TRBV3-1/TRBV3-2
ASSPQGRERNGYT | TRBV18
ASSVGGSGRNEQF | TRBV9
AIKNSGEETQY | TRBV10-3
ASSYRGLASSYNEQF | TRBV5-1
ASSLLPGVDEKLF | TRBV7-9
ASSLDPTGGTGQY | TRBV11-2
ASSRQETGEQF | TRBV5-1
SVIDRVYNEQF | TRBV29-1
ASTTGRETQY | TRBV2
ASSPPGSYVLT | TRBV5-6
ASSGRERTGELF | TRBV7-8
SGGQLNTEAF | TRBV29-1
ASSQVLASNEQF | TRBV4-3